Here is one T cell receptor beta chain with its context. Antigen: not known. This specimen belongs to a study of T cell repertoires in cytomegalovirus infection. The V end lost 0 bases, the J end lost 0 bases, and 12 bases lay between the germline ends. Germline lookup yields CDR1 SGHAT and CDR2 FQNNGV. The CDR3 sequence is 18 residues long. TCRdb redid the calling of the reads with MiXCR, one entry per CDR3 protein. Of about 830,000 distinct CDR3 sequences in the sample, about 30% were seen once. Study-level findings and limits: CMV-specific HLA-C-restricted TCR beta clonotypes dominated the ex vivo response.

The clonotype was recovered from a human donor in good health (CMV status not recorded). Some clones in this sample may be carry-over from other donors' samples. The specimen comprised cultured CD8+ T cells from PBMCs, sampled from culture after CMV antigen stimulation. The chain combines TRBV11-2 with TRBJ1-6, with D possibly TRBD1 on 6 matching bases. The CDR3 DNA reads TGTGCCAGCAGCTTAGATGGGACAACAAGCTCCTATAATTCACCCCTCCACTTT. Translating it yields CASSLDGTTSSYNSPLHF.